This passage covers 7 T cell receptor beta chains from one sample sequenced in a study of shared T cell receptors in the human thymus. Profiling relied on immunoSEQ multiplex PCR, and the TCRdb table lists in-frame clones only, not all of them. The sample contains some 720,000 clones, approximately 87% of which appear only once. The sample was also reused in another study, on human thymus T cells.

Sequencing input: thymocytes. These receptor sequences come from a boy younger than two with a congenital heart defect.

This chain joins TRBV28 and TRBJ2-1; possibly TRBD2 for D (7 bases). CDR1 and CDR2 from the germline V gene are MDHEN and SYDVKM. This CDR3 contains 19 residues. V lost 4 bases to trimming and J lost 4 bases, with 26 bases between them. The CDR3 DNA follows: TGTGCCAGCAGTTCTCGCCTCCTAGGAGCGGGAACAGGGTACAATGAGCAGTTCTTC. The encoded protein is CASSSRLLGAGTGYNEQFF.

The chain uses TRBV11-3 and TRBJ2-7; 14 positions agree with TRBD2. The V gene's germline CDR1 is SGHNT and CDR2 YENEEA. The CDR3 extends over 15 amino acids. V was pared by 0 bases and J by 11 bases, with 6 bases of the junction left unmatched. The CDR3, as DNA: TGTGCCAGCAGCTTAGAAGCGGGACTAGCGGGAGTAAAGTACTTC. This sequence encodes CASSLEAGLAGVKYF.

The chain recombines TRBV7-3 with TRBJ2-2; D gene uncertain. Germline CDR1 reads SGHTA; CDR2 reads FQGTGA. This CDR3 region has 14 residues. The V end lost 5 bases, the J end lost 4 bases, and 11 bases lay between the germline ends. CDR3 nucleotide sequence: TGTGCCAGCAGCCTCCTACAGACCACCGGGGAGCTGTTTTTT. It is translated as CASSLLQTTGELFF.

The J gene is TRBJ2-3, the V gene TRBV13; 7 positions agree with TRBD2. V shed 8 bases and J 2 bases; nucleotides not matched to a gene: 10. Germline-derived CDR1 and CDR2 are PRHDT and FYEKMQ (reference sequence). The CDR3 consists of 15 residues. Written as DNA, the CDR3 is TGTGCCAGCCAAGCAGGGAGGGCCCTCACAGATACGCAGTATTTT. Protein sequence: CASQAGRALTDTQYF.

This clone was found once. This chain joins TRBV7-9 and TRBJ2-1, with D unclear. Trimming shortened V by 5 bases and J by 0 bases, and 14 bases separated the two germline ends. The length of the CDR3 is 16 residues. Germline CDR1 SEHNR, CDR2 FQNEAQ (reference sequence). CDR3 in amino acids: CASSPRSGGSYNEQFF. CDR3 sequence (DNA): TGTGCCAGCAGCCCACGGTCCGGCGGCTCCTACAATGAGCAGTTCTTC.

This clone has just a few counts. This chain uses TRBV14 with TRBJ1-4; D is uncertain. The ends were cut back, 4 bases at V and 0 bases at J, with 9 bases in the middle. The germline V gene has CDR1 SGHDN and CDR2 FVKESK. The CDR3 loop spans 15 amino acids. The CDR3 nucleotides are TGTGCCAGCAGCCGCCGAGTAGCAACTAATGAAAAACTGTTTTTT. It yields the protein CASSRRVATNEKLFF.

The rearrangement uses TRBV4-3 and TRBJ2-5; 16 bases are a match to TRBD2. CDR1 is LGHNA, CDR2 YSLEER, per germline. Losses at the gene ends were 5 bases for V and 2 bases for J; bases not matched to a gene: 8. The CDR3 is 18 amino acids. The CDR3 loop is CASSYRGLAGGGQETQYF. The CDR3 DNA is TGCGCCAGCAGCTACCGGGGACTAGCGGGAGGGGGTCAAGAGACCCAGTACTTC.